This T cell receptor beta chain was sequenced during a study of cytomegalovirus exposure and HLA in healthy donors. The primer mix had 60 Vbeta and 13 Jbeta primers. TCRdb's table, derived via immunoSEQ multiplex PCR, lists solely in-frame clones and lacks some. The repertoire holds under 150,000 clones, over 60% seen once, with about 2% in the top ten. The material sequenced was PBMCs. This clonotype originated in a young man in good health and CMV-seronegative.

Here the CDR3 reads CASSFSLAGSGEQFF. Here the CDR3 DNA reads TGTGCCAGCAGCTTTAGTCTAGCGGGAAGTGGTGAGCAGTTCTTC. The chain joins TRBV11-2 to TRBJ2-1, with TRBD2 identical over 9 bases. In germline, CDR1 is SGHAT, CDR2 FQNNGV. This CDR3 comprises 15 residues. The trim removed 3 bases at V and 9 bases at J, leaving 9 bases unmatched.